A selection of T cell receptor beta chains follows, all from one sample in a study of Ad26.COV2.S vaccination and SARS-CoV-2 variants. Data came from immunoSEQ multiplex PCR; TCRdb stores just in-frame clones and leaves some out. In the table there are roughly 320,000 clones, around 86% of which are singletons. The sample in question was peripheral blood, obtained in a trial of Ad26.COV2.S vaccine versus placebo. The receptor set was obtained from a person between 18 and 65 years old who received the Ad26.COV2.S COVID-19 vaccine or a placebo. The conserved cysteine and the conserved F or W are not part of the CDR3 here. The order of the fields is J gene, V gene, CDR3 protein.

>TRBJ1-1|TRBV7-2
ASSLSGWNTEAF
>TRBJ2-7|TRBV27
ASSWSGTYEQY
>TRBJ2-7|TRBV19
ASSIDSGSRGEQY
>TRBJ2-2|TRBV18
ASSPQRGRNGELF
>TRBJ1-5|TRBV13
ASSLGWGGGQPQH
>TRBJ2-6|TRBV7-2
ASSPVGVSGANVLT
>TRBJ1-1|TRBV5-1
ASSLQGRHTEAF
>TRBJ1-3|TRBV4-3
ASSPTGRSGNTIY
>TRBJ2-3|TRBV7-3
ASSFASDTQY
>TRBJ1-5|TRBV21-1
TGEGLAGWPQH
>TRBJ2-7|TRBV5-1
ASSLVVRGAQQY
>TRBJ2-7|TRBV6-2/TRBV6-3
ASSRGDSGTGVNEQY
>TRBJ1-2|TRBV5-1
ASSPEVGYGYT
>TRBJ2-7|TRBV30
AWSEPGQGAREQY
>TRBJ2-3|TRBV7-3
ASSLTMRATDTQY
>TRBJ2-7|TRBV5-5
ASSPGQGAGEQY
>TRBJ2-3|TRBV27
ASSDTLAGGRSTDTQY
>TRBJ1-5|TRBV5-6
ASSLSPGESLNSNQPQH
>TRBJ2-2|TRBV4-3
ASSQERDSYTGELF
>TRBJ2-7|TRBV7-2
ASSPLAGAPSYEQY
>TRBJ2-7|TRBV27
ASSTRTGGVLKQY
>TRBJ1-1|TRBV18
ASSPNSLGAVNTEAF
>TRBJ1-5|TRBV7-9
ASSSGQSLNQPQH
>TRBJ1-3|TRBV4-3
ASSQRTGMAGNTIY
>TRBJ1-6|TRBV9
ASSEGTDSYNSPLH
>TRBJ1-5|TRBV19
ASSFLPDRGNQPQH
>TRBJ1-4|TRBV3-1/TRBV3-2
ASSQDLQARFGKLF
>TRBJ2-7|TRBV18
ASSPPWGYEQY
>TRBJ2-2|TRBV7-9
ASSRDRVDTGELF
>TRBJ1-1|TRBV19
ASNVDGGTEAF
>TRBJ2-7|TRBV5-6
ASSSGTEGYEQY
>TRBJ2-1|TRBV27
ASSLNYPGGNEQF
>TRBJ1-2|TRBV19
ASRWGQGRDGYT
>TRBJ1-5|TRBV6-1
ASSELEDQPQH
>TRBJ2-7|TRBV4-2
ASSQEGTGYTYEQY
>TRBJ1-5|TRBV19
ASRPDRSNSNQPQH
>TRBJ1-5|TRBV7-6
ASSLRGNQPQH
>TRBJ1-5|TRBV7-2
ASSVSYSNQPQH
>TRBJ2-1|TRBV27
ASSGRTGLNEQF
>TRBJ2-5|TRBV5-1
ASSLVTQETQY